The 14 T cell receptor beta chains presented below share a single source sample, sequenced in a study of spatial heterogeneity in lung cancer. The time point: sample taken at primary tumor resection. TCRdb reprocessed the 5' RACE reads via MiXCR and lists one record per CDR3 protein. Of some 15,000 distinct CDR3 sequences listed, roughly 4.7% are singletons. Points from the study as a whole: Counts that tracked tumor mutation counts were those of expanded intratumoral alpha and beta TCRs.

No antigen has been identified for these receptors. The source was lung tumor tissue, collected at surgery. All receptors come from a female donor with early-stage non-small cell lung cancer.

The table lists this clonotype with many counts. This beta chain turned up in a library designed for alpha chains; as an off-target read, its abundance says little. This chain joins TRBV20-1 and TRBJ2-3; TRBD2 matches 8 bases. J was trimmed by 0 bases and V by 1 base; bases with no gene match: 3. The CDR3 contains 15 residues. Germline loops: CDR1 DFQATT, CDR2 SNEGSKA (reference sequence). The CDR3 nucleotides are TGCAGTGCTAGAGCGGAGCGGGGGAGCACAGATACGCAGTATTTT. Protein sequence: CSARAERGSTDTQYF.

At least ten counts were recorded for this clonotype. Since it is a stray read in a library aimed at alpha chains, this beta chain has a size that is not meaningful. The chain carries TRBV7-2 and TRBJ1-3, with 7 nucleotides matching TRBD1. The CDR3 covers 18 residues. Germline V lookup: CDR1 SGHTA, CDR2 FQGNSA. V was pared by 5 bases and J by 0 bases, with 13 bases of the junction left unmatched. CDR3 in amino acids: CASSLRTGLSGSGNTIYF. CDR3 coding DNA: TGTGCCAGCAGCCTTAGGACAGGACTTTCGGGCTCTGGAAACACCATATATTTT.

This clonotype was recorded many times. Germline and junction disagree at one end, which may indicate a read error. This beta chain came through as a stray read in a library set up for alpha chains, and its size says little. The chain recombines TRBV6-1 with TRBJ1-2; D might be TRBD1 (5 bases). This CDR3 has 13 residues. Germline assignment: CDR1 MNHNS and CDR2 SASEGT. The CDR3, as DNA: TGTGCCAGCAGTGCCAGGGACCGGATTAACGAAATCTTC. It yields the protein CASSARDRINEIF.

There are many counts of this clonotype. This beta chain lies outside the target of a library built for alpha chains; its clone size means little. V gene TRBV5-1 combines with J gene TRBJ2-2; D is unresolved. V was cut by 0 bases and J by 13 bases, with 16 bases left in between. In germline, CDR1 is SGHRS, CDR2 YFSETQ. This CDR3 has 14 residues. The CDR3 here is CASSLEEAEMALFF. The DNA of the CDR3 is TGCGCCAGCAGCTTGGAAGAAGCCGAAATGGCGCTGTTTTTT.

At least ten counts were recorded for this clonotype. This beta chain came through as a stray read in a library set up for alpha chains, and its size says little. The chain joins TRBV3-1 to TRBJ2-5, with TRBD2 identical over 12 bases. Losses at the gene ends were 2 bases for V and 6 bases for J; bases not matched to a gene: 13. Germline V gene lookup returns CDR1 LGHDT and CDR2 YNNKEL (reference sequence). The CDR3 contains 18 residues. The CDR3 loop reads CASSQRTSGAPHGKTQYF. The CDR3 bases are TGTGCCAGCAGCCAAAGGACTAGCGGGGCCCCGCACGGGAAGACCCAGTACTTC.

Ten or more counts support this clonotype. Since it is a stray read in a library aimed at alpha chains, this beta chain has a size that is not meaningful. The rearrangement links TRBV20-1 to TRBJ2-3, with 7 bases that match TRBD2. CDR3 length equals 13 residues. The trim removed 4 bases at V and 2 bases at J, leaving 3 bases unmatched. Germline CDR1 DFQATT, CDR2 SNEGSKA (reference sequence). The CDR3, as DNA: TGCAGTGCTAACCTAGCGGACACAGATACGCAGTATTTT. Encoded protein: CSANLADTDTQYF.

This clonotype has a count of ten or more. Little can be read into the size of this beta chain, an off-target read in a library designed for alpha chains. V and J are TRBV6-2 or TRBV6-3 and TRBJ2-1; D is unclear. This CDR3 has 11 amino acids. Deletions cut 4 bases from V and 6 bases from J, with 4 bases between. Germline lookup yields CDR1 MNHEY and CDR2 SVGEGT. The CDR3, as DNA: TGTGCCAGCAGTTTTCGCAATGAGCAGTTCTTC. This gives the protein CASSFRNEQFF.

The sample holds many counts of this clonotype. The size of this beta chain means little, since it is a stray read in a library made for alpha chains. The rearrangement links TRBV7-2 to TRBJ2-7, with D tentatively TRBD1 (7 bases). Deletions cut 3 bases from V and 0 bases from J, with 15 bases between. In germline, CDR1 is SGHTA, CDR2 FQGNSA. The CDR3 has 16 residues. The CDR3 loop reads CASSFHGGTVSYEQYF. DNA of the CDR3: TGTGCCAGCAGCTTTCATGGCGGGACAGTCTCCTACGAGCAGTACTTC.

This clonotype was counted ten times or more. Found in a library prepared for alpha chains, this beta chain is an off-target read, and its abundance has little meaning. The chain recombines TRBV28 with TRBJ2-7, with unresolved D. This CDR3 has 11 amino acids. Germline values: CDR1 MDHEN, CDR2 SYDVKM. Trimming shortened V by 4 bases and J by 4 bases, and 5 bases separated the two germline ends. CDR3 DNA: TGTGCCAGCAGTTCCGAATACGAGCAGTACTTC. Translation gives CASSSEYEQYF. The whole variable domain, remainder taken from reference TRBV28 and TRBJ2-7, is DVKVTQSSRYLVKRTGEKVFLECVQDMDHENMFWYRQDPGLGLRLIYFSYDVKMKEKGDIPEGYSVSREKKERFSLILESASTNQTSMYLCASSSEYEQYFGPGTRLTVT.

This clonotype appeared many times. Within a library made for alpha chains, this beta chain is off target, and its count is uninformative. The chain couples TRBV27 to TRBJ2-3; 13 bases map to TRBD2. The CDR3 length is 18 residues. The ends lost 4 bases at V and 2 bases at J; junction bases unmatched: 9. Germline V gives CDR1 MNHEY, CDR2 SMNVEV (reference sequence). In nucleotides, the CDR3 is TGTGCCAGCAGTTCCCGACGACTAGCGGGGGGTATCACAGATACGCAGTATTTT. Its protein product is CASSSRRLAGGITDTQYF.

This clonotype was detected a few times. This beta chain is a stray read from a library made for alpha chains; its abundance is not meaningful. The V gene is TRBV10-3, the J gene TRBJ2-5, with D perhaps TRBD2 (6 bases). Germline V gives CDR1 ENHRY, CDR2 SYGVKD. Between the trimmed V and J ends, which lost 3 bases and 4 bases, there was a span of 9 bases. The CDR3 has 13 amino acids. The CDR3 loop reads CAISETSRETQYF. CDR3 coding DNA: TGTGCCATCAGTGAAACTAGCCGAGAGACCCAGTACTTC.

This clonotype has only a few counts. Because this beta chain is a stray read in a library intended to capture alpha chains, its abundance should not be given much weight. The J gene is TRBJ2-2, the V gene TRBV6-5; 7 nucleotides align to TRBD1. V lost 6 bases and J lost 7; bases outside the gene matches: 8. The CDR3 runs 14 residues. CDR1 and CDR2 from the germline V gene are MNHEY and SVGAGI. The chain's CDR3 is CASRRQGQDGELFF. For the CDR3, the DNA is TGTGCCAGCAGAAGACAGGGCCAGGACGGGGAGCTGTTTTTT.

This clonotype appeared many times. As the CDR3 is not closed by the conserved phenylalanine or tryptophan, this likely results from a read error. This beta chain was picked up by a library intended for alpha chains and is off target, so its count carries little meaning. The genes are TRBV27 and TRBJ2-5; D may be TRBD2 (5 bases). CDR1 is MNHEY and CDR2 is SMNVEV in the germline V gene (reference sequence). Trimming took off 2 bases at V and 3 bases at J, with 7 bases between the two ends. The CDR3 has 13 residues. The CDR3 coding sequence is TGTGCCAGCAGTTTACTAGCCGAAGAGACCCAGTACTCC. Encoded protein: CASSLLAEETQYS.

This clonotype was seen at least ten times. This beta chain lies outside the target of a library built for alpha chains; its clone size means little. The CDR3 spells CASSLYRGLNQPQHF. DNA of the CDR3: TGTGCCAGCAGCTTGTACAGGGGGCTCAATCAGCCCCAGCATTTT. The gene calls are TRBV5-6 and TRBJ1-5, with 9 positions matching TRBD1. J lost 3 bases, V lost 1 base, and 2 bases had no gene match. Germline values: CDR1 SGHDT, CDR2 YYEEEE. The CDR3 loop spans 15 amino acids.